The 12 T cell receptor beta chains below come from one sample, sequenced in a study of technical replicates of blood from a handful of donors. Data came from immunoSEQ multiplex PCR; TCRdb stores just in-frame clones and leaves some out. Found here are about 72,000 clones, just under 95% of them singletons; the top ten hold 0.36%. Sample: T cells isolated from PBMCs. The origin of the receptors is a human donor in good health.

The chain carries TRBV7-2 and TRBJ1-4; possibly TRBD1 for D (5 bases). This CDR3 region has 15 residues. Trimming stripped 0 bases from V and 5 bases from J, with 10 bases between. Germline loops: CDR1 SGHTA, CDR2 FQGNSA. Here the CDR3 DNA reads TGTGCCAGCAGCTTAGCAGCGGGGGGAAATGAAAAACTGTTTTTT. It translates to CASSLAAGGNEKLFF.

The chain links TRBV28 to TRBJ2-7; TRBD1 is a possible D gene (5 bases). V was clipped by 7 bases and J by 5 bases, with 9 bases between them. CDR3 length: 11 amino acids. Germline CDR1 is MDHEN and CDR2 is SYDVKM. The CDR3 nucleotides are TGTGCCAGCACGGACAACCACGAGCAGTACTTC. Translating it yields CASTDNHEQYF.

The rearrangement uses TRBV5-6 and TRBJ2-5; TRBD1 might be the D (5 bases). V was cut by 5 bases and J by 5 bases, with 16 bases left in between. Per germline, CDR1 SGHDT and CDR2 YYEEEE. The CDR3 spans 14 residues. The CDR3 DNA reads as TGTGCCAGCAGTGAGTCCAGGGTTTGGGAGACCCAGTACTTC. Translating gives CASSESRVWETQYF.

This clone was seen once. The chain recombines TRBV4-1 with TRBJ2-5, with 7 positions matching TRBD2. V was pared by 3 bases and J by 2 bases, with 9 bases of the junction left unmatched. Germline V gives CDR1 MGHRA, CDR2 YSYEKL. This CDR3 spans 16 amino acids. The CDR3 DNA sequence: TGCGCCAGCAGCCAGGTGACTAGCCGAACACAAGAGACCCAGTACTTC. Its translation: CASSQVTSRTQETQYF.

This chain links TRBV10-3 with TRBJ2-3, with 8 bases fitting TRBD2. This CDR3 region has 17 residues. From germline, CDR1 is ENHRY and CDR2 SYGVKD. With V trimmed by 2 bases and J by 6 bases, 13 bases remained unmatched. The CDR3 DNA sequence: TGTGCCATCAGTGAGCCCTTATCTAGCGGGCCTAGGGATACGCAGTATTTT. It encodes CAISEPLSSGPRDTQYF.

This chain uses TRBV6-5 with TRBJ2-5; 14 nucleotides align to TRBD2. V trimming: 2 bases; J trimming: 4 bases; junction bases outside the gene matches: 3. The CDR3 spans 16 residues. The V gene's germline CDR1 is MNHEY and CDR2 SVGAGI. The CDR3 region is CASSYLGLAGGETQYF. The CDR3 DNA reads as TGTGCCAGCAGTTACCTCGGACTAGCGGGAGGAGAGACCCAGTACTTC.

This chain joins TRBV27 and TRBJ1-4, with D hard to call. This CDR3 is 14 amino acids long. Germline loops: CDR1 MNHEY, CDR2 SMNVEV (reference sequence). Trimming removed 4 bases from V and 4 bases from J, with 10 bases in between. Written as DNA, the CDR3 is TGTGCCAGCAGTTATCGGGGAGGTAATGAAAAACTGTTTTTT. It yields the protein CASSYRGGNEKLFF.

The V call is TRBV7-2, the J call TRBJ2-7; maybe TRBD2 (7 bases). The CDR3 runs to 14 residues. Germline V gene data show CDR1 as SGHTA and CDR2 as FQGNSA. The ends were cut back, 2 bases at V and 7 bases at J, with 15 bases in the middle. CDR3 in DNA: TGTGCCAGCAGCTTATTAGGGGGGGGCGGTGAGCAGTACTTC. It is translated as CASSLLGGGGEQYF.

The V call is TRBV27, the J call TRBJ1-2; weak D call: TRBD1 (5 bases). The germline CDR1 and CDR2 sequences are MNHEY and SMNVEV (reference sequence). V gave up 4 bases and J gave up 1 base, with 19 bases separating them. This CDR3 comprises 17 residues. The CDR3, as DNA: TGTGCCAGCAGTTATACGATCTCGGCAGGGTTTAACTATGGCTACACCTTC. It codes for CASSYTISAGFNYGYTF.

The rearrangement links TRBV9 to TRBJ1-2; D is undetermined. CDR1 is SGDLS, CDR2 YYNGEE, per germline. This CDR3 spans 13 amino acids. The V and J ends lost 3 bases and 4 bases respectively, with 10 bases between them. CDR3 amino acids: CASSGTVRYGYTF. In nucleotides, the CDR3 is TGTGCCAGCAGCGGTACAGTTCGCTATGGCTACACCTTC.

The V call is TRBV11-3, the J call TRBJ2-7; a possible D gene is TRBD2 (7 bases). Germline V gene lookup returns CDR1 SGHNT and CDR2 YENEEA. V was trimmed by 5 bases and J by 3 bases, leaving 11 bases between them. The CDR3 has 13 amino acids. Here the CDR3 reads CASSPGGNYEQYF. As DNA, the CDR3 is TGTGCCAGCAGCCCGGGGGGCAACTACGAGCAGTACTTC. The full variable domain, completed using reference TRBV11-3 and TRBJ2-7, is EAGVVQSPRYKIIEKKQPVAFWCNPISGHNTLYWYLQNLGQGPELLIRYENEEAVDDSQLPKDRFSAERLKGVDSTLKIQPAELGDSAVYLCASSPGGNYEQYFGPGTRLTVT.

The V gene is TRBV27, the J gene TRBJ1-1, with 7 bases matching TRBD1. The CDR3 has 13 residues. Germline V gene data show CDR1 as MNHEY and CDR2 as SMNVEV (reference sequence). V shed 6 bases and J 3 bases; nucleotides not matched to a gene: 4. CDR3: CASSLGQYTEAFF. The CDR3 DNA is TGTGCCAGCAGCCTGGGACAGTACACTGAAGCTTTCTTT.